This is a list of T cell receptor beta chains from one sample in a study of lymphopenia after photon versus proton radiotherapy. Clones were sequenced by immunoSEQ multiplex PCR, and TCRdb holds only the in-frame ones, with some missing. This table has about 7,500 clones, 70% to 90% appearing once. Sequenced material: peripheral blood, taken from a patient treated with photon-based radiotherapy. These receptors originate from a woman in her 70s with pancreatic cancer. Both conserved end residues are part of each CDR3. The D gene is left open where the match is weak. Clone size is stated in some rows and not others, as once, few, many or a class when expanded.

d_call: TRBD2
clone_size: once
j_call: TRBJ2-5
v_call: TRBV7-2
cdr3_aa: CASSPTPGGKQYF
cdr3_nt: TGTGCCAGCAGCCCCACCCCCGGGGGGAAGCAGTACTTC

d_call: TRBD1
clone_size: .
j_call: TRBJ2-7
v_call: TRBV7-9
cdr3_aa: CASSPRDRGNEQYF
cdr3_nt: TGTGCCAGCAGCCCCCGAGACAGGGGAAACGAGCAGTACTTC

d_call: .
clone_size: .
j_call: TRBJ2-7
v_call: TRBV7-2
cdr3_aa: CASSLMFRQEKAYEQYF
cdr3_nt: TGTGCCAGCAGCTTAATGTTCAGGCAGGAAAAAGCCTACGAGCAGTACTTC

d_call: TRBD2
clone_size: .
j_call: TRBJ2-1
v_call: TRBV7-3
cdr3_aa: CASSLLAGIDEQFF
cdr3_nt: TGTGCCAGCAGCTTACTAGCGGGAATCGATGAGCAGTTCTTC

d_call: TRBD2
clone_size: .
j_call: TRBJ2-7
v_call: TRBV7-2
cdr3_aa: CASSLYGVGSGSYEQYF
cdr3_nt: TGTGCCAGCAGCTTATATGGTGTCGGTAGCGGGAGTTACGAGCAGTACTTC

d_call: TRBD1
clone_size: .
j_call: TRBJ2-7
v_call: TRBV5-8
cdr3_aa: CASSRTGLEQYF
cdr3_nt: TGTGCCAGCAGCAGGACAGGGCTCGAGCAGTACTTC

d_call: .
clone_size: .
j_call: TRBJ2-3
v_call: TRBV20-1
cdr3_aa: CSARASFTQYF
cdr3_nt: TGCAGTGCTAGGGCTAGCTTTACGCAGTATTTT

d_call: .
clone_size: once
j_call: TRBJ2-5
v_call: TRBV4-3
cdr3_aa: CASSQGAATQETQYF
cdr3_nt: TGCGCCAGCAGCCAAGGTGCCGCTACTCAAGAGACCCAGTACTTC

d_call: .
clone_size: .
j_call: TRBJ2-7
v_call: TRBV28
cdr3_aa: CASSGALVGEQYF
cdr3_nt: TGTGCCAGCAGTGGGGCCCTTGTGGGCGAGCAGTACTTC

d_call: .
clone_size: .
j_call: TRBJ2-7
v_call: TRBV6-5
cdr3_aa: CASSQGQSFEQYF
cdr3_nt: TGTGCCAGCAGCCAGGGACAATCTTTCGAGCAGTACTTC

d_call: .
clone_size: .
j_call: TRBJ2-1
v_call: TRBV5-1
cdr3_aa: CASSLASGSSYNEQFF
cdr3_nt: TGCGCCAGCAGCTTGGCGAGCGGTAGCTCCTACAATGAGCAGTTCTTC

d_call: TRBD2
clone_size: .
j_call: TRBJ2-1
v_call: TRBV2
cdr3_aa: CASSPSGLAGNNEQFF
cdr3_nt: TGTGCCAGCAGCCCGTCGGGACTAGCGGGCAACAATGAGCAGTTCTTC

d_call: .
clone_size: .
j_call: TRBJ2-7
v_call: TRBV28
cdr3_aa: CASYRGQHYEQYF
cdr3_nt: TGTGCCAGCTATAGGGGCCAACACTACGAGCAGTACTTC